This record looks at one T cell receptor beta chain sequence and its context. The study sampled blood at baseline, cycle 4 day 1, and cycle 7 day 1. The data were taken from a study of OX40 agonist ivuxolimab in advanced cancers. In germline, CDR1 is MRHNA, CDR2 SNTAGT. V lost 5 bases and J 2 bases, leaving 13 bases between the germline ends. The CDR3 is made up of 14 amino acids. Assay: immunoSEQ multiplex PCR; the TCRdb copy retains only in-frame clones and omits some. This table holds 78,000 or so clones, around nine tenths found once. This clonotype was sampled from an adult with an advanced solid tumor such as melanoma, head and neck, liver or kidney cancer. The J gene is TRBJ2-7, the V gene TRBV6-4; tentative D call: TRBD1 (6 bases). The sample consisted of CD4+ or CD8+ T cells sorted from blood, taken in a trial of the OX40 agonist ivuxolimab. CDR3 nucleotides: TGTGCCAGCAGTTACCCCAGGGGAACCTACGAGCAGTACTTC. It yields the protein CASSYPRGTYEQYF.